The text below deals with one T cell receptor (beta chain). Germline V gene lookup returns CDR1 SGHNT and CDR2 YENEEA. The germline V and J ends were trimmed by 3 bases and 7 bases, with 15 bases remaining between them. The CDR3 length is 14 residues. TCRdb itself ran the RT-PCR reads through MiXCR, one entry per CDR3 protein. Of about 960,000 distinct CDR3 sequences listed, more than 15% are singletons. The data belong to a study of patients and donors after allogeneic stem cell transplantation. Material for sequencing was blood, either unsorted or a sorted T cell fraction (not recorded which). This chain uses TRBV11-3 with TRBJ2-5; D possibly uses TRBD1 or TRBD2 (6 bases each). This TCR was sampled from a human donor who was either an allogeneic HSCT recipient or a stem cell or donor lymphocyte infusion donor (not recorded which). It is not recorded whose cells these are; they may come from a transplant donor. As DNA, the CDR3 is TGTGCCAGCAGCTTCAACAGGGACTCAGGGACCCAGTACTTC. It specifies CASSFNRDSGTQYF.